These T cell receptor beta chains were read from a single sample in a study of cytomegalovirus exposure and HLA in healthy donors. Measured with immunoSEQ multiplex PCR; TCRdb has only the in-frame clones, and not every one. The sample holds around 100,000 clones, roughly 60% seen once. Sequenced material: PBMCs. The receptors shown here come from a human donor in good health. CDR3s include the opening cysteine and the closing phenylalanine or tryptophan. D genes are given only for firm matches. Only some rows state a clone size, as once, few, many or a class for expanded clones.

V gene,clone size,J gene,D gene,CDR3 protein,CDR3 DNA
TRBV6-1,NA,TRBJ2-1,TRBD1,CASSEGDRPIYEQFF,TGTGCCAGCAGTGAAGGGGACAGACCGATATATGAGCAGTTCTTC
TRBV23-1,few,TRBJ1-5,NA,CASRIRGGRCNQPQHF,TGCGCCAGCAGGATTAGGGGTGGTCGGTGCAATCAGCCCCAGCATTTT
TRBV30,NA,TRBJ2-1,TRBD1,CAWSGMVRDRGLNEQFF,TGTGCCTGGAGTGGGATGGTAAGGGACAGGGGTCTGAATGAGCAGTTCTTC
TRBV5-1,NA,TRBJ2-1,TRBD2,CASSPTGAASGGNEQFF,TGCGCCAGCAGCCCTACAGGGGCGGCTAGCGGGGGGAATGAGCAGTTCTTC
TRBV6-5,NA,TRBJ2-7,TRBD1,CASSYSAGGYEQYF,TGTGCCAGCAGTTACTCGGCAGGGGGCTACGAGCAGTACTTC
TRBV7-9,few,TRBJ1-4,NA,CASSLDGVATNEKLFF,TGTGCCAGCAGCTTAGACGGAGTTGCAACTAATGAAAAACTGTTTTTT
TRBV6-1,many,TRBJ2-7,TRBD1,CASSEGQGAHEQYF,TGTGCCAGCAGTGAAGGACAGGGGGCGCACGAGCAGTACTTC
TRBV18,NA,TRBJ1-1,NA,CASSLGPTEAFF,TGTGCCAGCTCATTGGGCCCCACTGAAGCTTTCTTT
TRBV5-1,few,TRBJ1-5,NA,CASSLTQGNQPQHF,TGCGCCAGCAGCTTGACCCAGGGGAATCAGCCCCAGCATTTT
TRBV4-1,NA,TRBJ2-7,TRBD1,CASSHVTTGAPYEQYF,TGCGCCAGCAGCCACGTAACGACAGGGGCCCCCTACGAGCAGTACTTC
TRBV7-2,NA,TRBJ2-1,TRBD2,CASSFGTSGYNEQFF,TGTGCCAGCAGCTTTGGGACTAGCGGATACAATGAGCAGTTCTTC
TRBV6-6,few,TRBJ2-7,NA,CASSYSTEYEQYF,TGTGCCAGCAGTTACTCGACAGAATACGAGCAGTACTTC
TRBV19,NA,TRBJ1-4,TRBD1,CASSMGQGWTNEKLFF,TGTGCCAGTAGTATGGGACAGGGGTGGACTAATGAAAAACTGTTTTTT
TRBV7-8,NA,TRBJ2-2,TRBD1,CASSLVGGTGWTGELFF,TGTGCCAGCAGCTTAGTCGGAGGGACAGGTTGGACCGGGGAGCTGTTTTTT
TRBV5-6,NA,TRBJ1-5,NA,CASSERGGTNQPQHF,TGTGCCAGCAGTGAAAGGGGGGGTACCAATCAGCCCCAGCATTTT
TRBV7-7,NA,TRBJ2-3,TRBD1,CASSLAGTGWREPSTDTQYF,TGTGCCAGCAGCTTAGCGGGGACAGGGTGGCGGGAGCCTAGCACAGATACGCAGTATTTT
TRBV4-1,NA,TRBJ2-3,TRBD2,CASSQTRTSYRTDTQYF,TGCGCCAGCAGCCAGACCCGGACTAGTTATAGGACAGATACGCAGTATTTT
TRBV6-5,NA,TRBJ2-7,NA,CASSRVASEQYF,TGTGCCAGCAGCCGCGTCGCCTCCGAGCAGTACTTC
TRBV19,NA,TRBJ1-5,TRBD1,CASRNPLGQGNQPQHF,TGTGCCAGTAGGAACCCCCTTGGACAGGGCAATCAGCCCCAGCATTTT
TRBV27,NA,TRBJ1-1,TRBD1,CASSSLLGQDHEAFF,TGTGCCAGCAGTTCACTACTCGGACAGGACCATGAAGCTTTCTTT
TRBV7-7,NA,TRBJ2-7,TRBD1,CASSPGQGYEQYF,TGTGCTAGCAGCCCGGGACAGGGGTACGAGCAGTACTTC
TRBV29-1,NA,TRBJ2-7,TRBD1,CSTGTEYEQYF,TGCAGCACAGGGACAGAATACGAGCAGTACTTC
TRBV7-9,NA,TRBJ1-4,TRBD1,CASSPGQGVDEKLFF,TGTGCCAGCAGCCCCGGACAGGGGGTTGATGAAAAACTGTTTTTT
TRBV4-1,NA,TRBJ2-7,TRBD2,CASSQYGTSGYEQYF,TGCGCCAGCAGCCAGTACGGGACTAGCGGATACGAGCAGTACTTC
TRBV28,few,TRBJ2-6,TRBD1,CASASQGAGYGANVLTF,TGTGCCAGCGCCTCGCAGGGGGCAGGGTATGGGGCCAACGTCCTGACTTTC
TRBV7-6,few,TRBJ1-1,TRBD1,CASSLGPGTAEAFF,TGTGCCAGCAGCTTAGGACCGGGGACAGCTGAAGCTTTCTTT
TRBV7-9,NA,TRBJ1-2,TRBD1,CASSSGGTGLYGYTF,TGTGCCAGCAGCTCGGGGGGGACAGGGCTTTATGGCTACACCTTC
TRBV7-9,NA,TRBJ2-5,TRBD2,CASSRIPGTSGSWETQYF,TGTGCCAGCAGCCGTATCCCCGGGACTAGCGGGAGTTGGGAGACCCAGTACTTC
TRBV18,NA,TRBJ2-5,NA,CASSPRGLETQYF,TGTGCCAGCTCACCACGGGGGCTGGAGACCCAGTACTTC
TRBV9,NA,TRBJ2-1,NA,CASSGRGRSYNEQFF,TGTGCCAGCAGCGGCCGGGGGAGATCCTACAATGAGCAGTTCTTC
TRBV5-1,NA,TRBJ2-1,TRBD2,CASSLALAGGTSSYNEQFF,TGCGCCAGCAGCTTGGCCCTAGCGGGAGGGACGAGCTCCTACAATGAGCAGTTCTTC
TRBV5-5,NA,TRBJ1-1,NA,CASSLSWGSEAFF,TGTGCCAGCAGCTTGTCCTGGGGCTCTGAAGCTTTCTTT
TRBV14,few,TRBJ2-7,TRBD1,CASSQDSGTGFRQYF,TGTGCCAGCAGCCAAGACTCCGGGACAGGGTTTCGGCAGTACTTC
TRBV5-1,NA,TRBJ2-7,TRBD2,CASSLLAGAPNEQYF,TGCGCCAGCAGCTTACTAGCGGGAGCGCCCAACGAGCAGTACTTC
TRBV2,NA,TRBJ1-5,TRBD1,CASNGETGRNQPQHF,TGTGCCAGCAACGGAGAGACAGGGCGGAATCAGCCCCAGCATTTT
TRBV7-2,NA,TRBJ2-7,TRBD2,CASSLGGGLAGSYEQYF,TGTGCCAGCAGCTTAGGAGGGGGGCTAGCGGGCTCCTACGAGCAGTACTTC
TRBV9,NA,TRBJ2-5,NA,CASNRGLGIGETQYF,TGTGCCAGCAACAGGGGACTCGGGATTGGAGAGACCCAGTACTTC
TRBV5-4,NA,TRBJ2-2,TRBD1,CASSSGQGASTGELFF,TGTGCCAGCAGCTCGGGACAGGGGGCGAGCACCGGGGAGCTGTTTTTT
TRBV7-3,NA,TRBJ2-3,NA,CASSLSGGLSTDTQYF,TGTGCCAGCAGCTTAAGTGGGGGACTGAGCACAGATACGCAGTATTTT
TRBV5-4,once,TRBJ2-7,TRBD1,CASSLGQGEYEQYF,TGTGCCAGCAGCTTAGGACAGGGAGAATACGAGCAGTACTTC
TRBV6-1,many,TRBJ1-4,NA,CASSDWGRGEKLFF,TGTGCCAGCAGTGACTGGGGAAGGGGTGAAAAACTGTTTTTT
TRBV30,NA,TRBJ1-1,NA,CAWSALPGVEAFF,TGTGCCTGGAGTGCTCTCCCGGGGGTCGAAGCTTTCTTT
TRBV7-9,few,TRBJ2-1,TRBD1,CASSPARDRGRDEQFF,TGTGCCAGCAGCCCAGCCCGGGACAGGGGGCGCGATGAGCAGTTCTTC
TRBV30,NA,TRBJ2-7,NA,CAWGGGLDEQYF,TGTGCCTGGGGTGGGGGGCTGGACGAGCAGTACTTC
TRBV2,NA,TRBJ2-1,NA,CASSETGWVSNEQFF,TGTGCCAGCAGTGAAACAGGGTGGGTCAGTAATGAGCAGTTCTTC
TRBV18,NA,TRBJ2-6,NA,CASSPTTGISGANVLTF,TGTGCCAGCTCACCCACAACAGGGATCTCTGGGGCCAACGTCCTGACTTTC
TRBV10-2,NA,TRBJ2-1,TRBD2,CASRQLLQTSGRGNEQFF,TGCGCCAGCAGACAACTCTTGCAGACTAGCGGGAGAGGTAATGAGCAGTTCTTC
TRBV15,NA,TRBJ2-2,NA,CATSRESWAGELFF,TGTGCCACCAGCAGAGAGAGCTGGGCAGGGGAGCTGTTTTTT
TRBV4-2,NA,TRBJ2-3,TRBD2,CASSSRLAGPTDTQYF,TGTGCCAGCAGCTCCCGACTAGCGGGGCCCACAGATACGCAGTATTTT
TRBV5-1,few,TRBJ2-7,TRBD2,CASKRGLAGNYEQYF,TGCGCCAGCAAACGCGGACTAGCGGGAAACTACGAGCAGTACTTC
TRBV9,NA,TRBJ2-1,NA,CASSSPPPGIEQFF,TGTGCCAGCAGCTCTCCCCCGCCCGGGATCGAGCAGTTCTTC
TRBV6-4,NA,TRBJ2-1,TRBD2,CANKTSGNHNEQFF,TGTGCCAACAAGACTAGCGGGAATCACAATGAGCAGTTCTTC
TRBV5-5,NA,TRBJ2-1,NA,CASRLGLISYNEQFF,TGTGCCAGCAGACTGGGACTTATCTCCTACAATGAGCAGTTCTTC
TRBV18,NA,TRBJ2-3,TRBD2,CASSTRTSPTDTQYF,TGTGCCAGCTCAACACGGACTAGCCCCACAGATACGCAGTATTTT